This is a list of T cell receptor beta chains from one sample in a study of T cells in Graves' hyperthyroidism and ophthalmopathy. Each CDR3 protein is one row after TCRdb ran MiXCR on the multiplex PCR reads. The data show around 350,000 distinct CDR3 sequences, with about 15% seen just once and 34% held by the top ten. Sequencing was carried out using blood. These receptors all come from a woman in her 30s with Graves' hyperthyroidism that later progressed to Graves' ophthalmopathy. Each CDR3 is given with its conserved first and last residue. D genes are given only for firm matches. Rows may omit the clone size; those that give it use once, few, many or a size class.

cdr3_nt	cdr3_aa	d_call	v_call	j_call	clone_size
TGTGCCAGCAGTTATTCGTATTTCGGGGGCTTGCTCACCGGGGAGCTGTTTTTT	CASSYSYFGGLLTGELFF	.	TRBV6-9	TRBJ2-2	many
TGTGCCAGCAGTGGGGACAGGGGCACCGGGGAGCTGTTTTTT	CASSGDRGTGELFF	TRBD1	TRBV12-3/TRBV12-4	TRBJ2-2	once
TGTGCCAGCAGTGCCTGGACGTATTCTGGAAACACCATATATTTT	CASSAWTYSGNTIYF	.	TRBV6-1	TRBJ1-3	few
TGTGCCAGCAGCCTCCTCCATCGACAGGTTCTCTATGGCTACACCTTC	CASSLLHRQVLYGYTF	.	TRBV7-9	TRBJ1-2	.
TGCGCCAGCAGCCCCAGGGGGTCCGCGAACACTGAAGCTTTCTTT	CASSPRGSANTEAFF	TRBD1	TRBV5-1	TRBJ1-1	many
TGTGCCAGCAGCCCAGAGGGGCACGAGACCCAGTACTTC	CASSPEGHETQYF	.	TRBV9	TRBJ2-5	.
TGCAGCGTTGGGGAAGCGGGAGACGTATTCTACACAGATACGCAGTATTTT	CSVGEAGDVFYTDTQYF	TRBD2	TRBV29-1	TRBJ2-3	.
TGTGCCAGCAGCCCTCGAATTGGGCTACAGTACTTC	CASSPRIGLQYF	.	TRBV3-1	TRBJ2-5	few
TGTGCCAGCAGCTGGGCAGGTACAGTCCAAGAGACCCAGTACTTC	CASSWAGTVQETQYF	.	TRBV7-9	TRBJ2-5	.
TGTGCCAGCAGCCTCGAAAACCAACCTGAGCAGTTCTTC	CASSLENQPEQFF	.	TRBV4-2	TRBJ2-1	few
TGCGCCAGCAGCTTTTCCCGGGACTATCAGTATTTT	CASSFSRDYQYF	TRBD2	TRBV5-1	TRBJ2-3	.
TGTGCCAGGGGGGCAGGACTAGCGGGCTACGAGCAGTACTTC	CARGAGLAGYEQYF	TRBD2	TRBV2	TRBJ2-7	.
TGTGCCAGCACCCCGACAGGAAGTAGCACAGATACGCAGTATTTT	CASTPTGSSTDTQYF	.	TRBV28	TRBJ2-3	.
TGTGCCAGCACTCTAGCGGGGACTGGTAAGGAGCAGTTCTTC	CASTLAGTGKEQFF	TRBD2	TRBV27	TRBJ2-1	many
TGTGCCAGCAGTCAACTTCCACCTACCTATGGCTACACCTTC	CASSQLPPTYGYTF	.	TRBV6-1	TRBJ1-2	many
TGTGCCAGCAGCTTAGCGGCAGGAGGCTACGAGCAGTACTTC	CASSLAAGGYEQYF	.	TRBV11-2	TRBJ2-7	many
TGCGCCAGCAGCTTCAAAGGGGGGCGGCGGTCGGGGATCCGATTGAACACTGAAGCTTTCTTT	CASSFKGGRRSGIRLNTEAFF	.	TRBV5-1	TRBJ1-1	.
TGTGCCAGCAGTTACCCCACCGGCAATCAGCCCCAGCATTTT	CASSYPTGNQPQHF	.	TRBV6-2/TRBV6-3	TRBJ1-5	few
TGTGCCAGCAGCGGGGGACACTCATATGAAGCTTTCTTT	CASSGGHSYEAFF	.	TRBV6-1	TRBJ1-1	many
TGTGCCAGCAGTGAAGCGGGCGGGGGAGAGACCCAGTACTTC	CASSEAGGGETQYF	TRBD2	TRBV2	TRBJ2-5	many
TGTGCCAGCAGCTCGGGACTAGCACTGTCCGAGCAGTACTTC	CASSSGLALSEQYF	TRBD2	TRBV5-4	TRBJ2-7	many
TGTGCCAGCAGCACAGGGGTCTACTCCTACGAGCAGTACTTC	CASSTGVYSYEQYF	TRBD1	TRBV6-1	TRBJ2-7	many
TGTGCCAGCAGCCTCCTGATTTCGGACAGTACTAACTATGGCTACACCTTC	CASSLLISDSTNYGYTF	.	TRBV12-3/TRBV12-4	TRBJ1-2	many
TGTGCCAGCAGCCTAACAGTCTATGGCTACACCTTC	CASSLTVYGYTF	.	TRBV7-9	TRBJ1-2	many
TGCAGTCAGAGAGGGACAAACTACAATGAGCAGTTCTTC	CSQRGTNYNEQFF	.	TRBV20-1	TRBJ2-1	.
TGCGCCAGCAGTGGGACTAGCGTACGAACTAGCTCCTACGAGCAGTACTTC	CASSGTSVRTSSYEQYF	TRBD2	TRBV10-1	TRBJ2-7	few
TGTGCCAGCATTAGGACAGGGTCTGGCTACGAGCAGTACTTC	CASIRTGSGYEQYF	TRBD1	TRBV6-2/TRBV6-3	TRBJ2-7	.
TGTGCCAGCAAAGGGGCCTTTGTTTGGGGGAAGACAGATACGCAGTGTTTT	CASKGAFVWGKTDTQCF	.	TRBV28	TRBJ2-3	.
TGTGCCAGCAGCTACCTCGGACAGGGCAGTGAAAAACTGTTTTTT	CASSYLGQGSEKLFF	TRBD1	TRBV5-5	TRBJ1-4	many
TGTGCCAGCAGTTATTTGGCTAGCGGGGGAAATGAGCAGTTCTTC	CASSYLASGGNEQFF	TRBD2	TRBV6-1	TRBJ2-1	few
TGTGCCAGCAGCCTAAACCTAATGGCAACGGGGGGCAAGCAGTACTTC	CASSLNLMATGGKQYF	.	TRBV7-2	TRBJ2-7	many
TGCGCCAGCAGCTTCGTACCGGGCTCGCCTTCCAATGAGCAGTTCTTC	CASSFVPGSPSNEQFF	.	TRBV5-1	TRBJ2-1	.
TGTGCCAGCAGTGAACCGGGTGATACGCAGTATTTT	CASSEPGDTQYF	.	TRBV2	TRBJ2-3	many
TGCGCCAGCAGCCTTGAAGCCGGGACCGACGGCTACACCTTC	CASSLEAGTDGYTF	.	TRBV4-1	TRBJ1-2	.
TGTGCCAGCAGTTACAAGGGCAGGGAATTTTCACCCCTCCACTTT	CASSYKGREFSPLHF	.	TRBV6-5	TRBJ1-6	many
TGTGCCAGCAGCTTAGATCCGGGGGAGCACGGGGAGCTGTTTTTT	CASSLDPGEHGELFF	.	TRBV11-2	TRBJ2-2	once
TGTGCCAGCAGCTTAATAGCAGGCTCCTACAATGAGCAGTTCTTC	CASSLIAGSYNEQFF	.	TRBV5-6	TRBJ2-1	.
TGCGCCAGCAGCGCGGAGCGGCGGTCCTCCTACAATGAGCAGTTCTTC	CASSAERRSSYNEQFF	.	TRBV4-1	TRBJ2-1	many
TGTGCCAGCAGTGAATCAGGGAGGGGAGGTACTGAAGCTTTCTTT	CASSESGRGGTEAFF	.	TRBV25-1	TRBJ1-1	many
TGTGCCAGCAGCTTGGAAGGACTAGCGGTGTACAATGAGCAGTTCTTC	CASSLEGLAVYNEQFF	TRBD2	TRBV11-2	TRBJ2-1	.
TGTGCCAGCAGCCAAGAGGCCTCCGGGGAGCTGTTTTTT	CASSQEASGELFF	.	TRBV3-1	TRBJ2-2	.
TGTGCCTGGAGTGACCCGTGGGGGCCCAACACCGGGGAGCTGTTTTTT	CAWSDPWGPNTGELFF	.	TRBV30	TRBJ2-2	few
TGTGCCAGCAGCTTAAATGGGGACGGCGGTGCCTACGAGCAGTACTTC	CASSLNGDGGAYEQYF	.	TRBV11-2	TRBJ2-7	many
TGTGCCAGCAGCTTTTTTCAGGGGGGTGTGGTGAATGAGCAGTTCTTC	CASSFFQGGVVNEQFF	.	TRBV5-6	TRBJ2-1	.
TGTGCCAGCAGCTTAGCTTATCACGAGCAGTACTTC	CASSLAYHEQYF	.	TRBV11-2	TRBJ2-7	many
TGCAGTGCTAGAGAAGGGAGAACTGAAGCTTTCTTT	CSAREGRTEAFF	.	TRBV20-1	TRBJ1-1	many
TGTGCCAGCAGCTTAGTGGTTAACGCGGGAGTTTTTTCAGATACGCAGTATTTT	CASSLVVNAGVFSDTQYF	TRBD2	TRBV7-9	TRBJ2-3	many
TGTGCCACCAGTGGCCTTCTAGAGGATACGCAGTATTTT	CATSGLLEDTQYF	.	TRBV24-1	TRBJ2-3	few
TGTGCCACCAGCAGAGATCCGGTGGGACTAGCGGGTTACAATGAGCAGTTCTTC	CATSRDPVGLAGYNEQFF	TRBD2	TRBV15	TRBJ2-1	few
TGCAGTGCTAGACGGGACCGATTAAATAATTCACCCCTCCACTTT	CSARRDRLNNSPLHF	.	TRBV20-1	TRBJ1-6	many
TGCAGCTACAGGGGGGCAGATACGCAGTATTTT	CSYRGADTQYF	TRBD1	TRBV29-1	TRBJ2-3	many
TGTGCCAGCAGGGAGGGGGGCGCAGATACGCAGTATTTT	CASREGGADTQYF	.	TRBV28	TRBJ2-3	.
TGTGCCAGCAGTTACACCCAGGGGTCTTATGGCTACACCTTC	CASSYTQGSYGYTF	.	TRBV6-5	TRBJ1-2	many
TGTGCCAGCAGCCATACCCGGAAGAGGGAGGAAGAGACCCAGTACTTC	CASSHTRKREEETQYF	.	TRBV28	TRBJ2-5	.
TGTGCCAGCAGTTACTCGACGGGGTGGGACACCGGGGAGCTGTTTTTT	CASSYSTGWDTGELFF	.	TRBV6-6	TRBJ2-2	.